The present T cell receptor (beta chain) was sequenced within a study of regulatory and conventional T cells in RAG deficiency. Study-wide findings and caveats: Sorted Omenn CD25-high CD127-low cells may not be bona fide Tregs.

Worth noting for this clone: Its target is not known.

Clones were sequenced by immunoSEQ multiplex PCR, and TCRdb holds only the in-frame ones, with some missing. The sample consists of 25,000 to 35,000 clones, 90% to 95% of them appearing once. Conventional CD4+ T cells were sorted from blood as CD25-low CD127-high cells. V lost 6 bases and J lost 2; bases outside the gene matches: 6. In germline, CDR1 is SNHLY, CDR2 FYNNEI. The CDR3 contains 16 residues. The data also belong to a second study, concerning regulatory T cells. As reported in that work: The primer mix had 52 TRBV and 13 TRBJ primers.

The sequencing sample was made of CD25- CD4+ T cells sorted from blood. The V gene is TRBV2, the J gene TRBJ2-5; TRBD2 matches at 13 bases. The TCR comes from a human donor in good health. CDR3 nucleotides: TGTGCCAGCAGCCCGGGACTAGCGGGGCCGCAAGAGACCCAGTACTTC. This encodes CASSPGLAGPQETQYF.